These 27 T cell receptor beta chains share one sample of origin, sequenced in a study of hypomethylating agent response in myelodysplastic syndrome. Only in-frame clones appear in the TCRdb table, and some are missing; sequencing was by immunoSEQ multiplex PCR. Among approximately 4,000 clones, about four fifths were seen once, and the ten largest hold 15% to 20%. This specimen was bone marrow, taken before or after starting hypomethylating agent treatment for myelodysplastic syndrome (not recorded which). The receptor source for this set is a human donor with myelodysplastic syndrome.

This clone was detected a few times. V gene TRBV12-5 combines with J gene TRBJ2-7; TRBD2 is a possible D gene (6 bases). V lost 3 bases to trimming and J lost 7 bases, with 7 bases between them. This CDR3 has 11 amino acids. Germline V gives CDR1 LGHNT, CDR2 FRNRAP. The chain's CDR3 is CASGLGREQYF. The DNA for the CDR3 is TGTGCTAGTGGTTTAGGGAGGGAGCAGTACTTC.

The rearrangement links TRBV7-2 to TRBJ2-1; D might be TRBD2 (6 bases). This CDR3 has 14 residues. Per germline, CDR1 SGHTA and CDR2 FQGNSA. The V end was cut by 5 bases, the J end by 10 bases, with 18 bases between. DNA for the CDR3: TGTGCCAGCAGCCCCCCCGCTAGCGTGGGAGAGCAGTTCTTC. It encodes CASSPPASVGEQFF. Based on the CDR3 plus reference TRBV7-2 and TRBJ2-1, the full variable domain is GAGVSQSPSNKVTEKGKDVELRCDPISGHTALYWYRQSLGQGLEFLIYFQGNSAPDKSGLPSDRFSAERTGGSVSTLTIQRTQQEDSAVYLCASSPPASVGEQFFGPGTRLTVL.

V is TRBV6-6 and J is TRBJ2-3, with a tentative D call TRBD2 (6 bases). The CDR3 covers 16 residues. V lost 0 bases and J lost 2, with 12 bases in between. The germline gives CDR1 MNHNY, CDR2 SVGAGI (reference sequence). CDR3 loop: CASSYSASELTDTQYF. The CDR3 region has the DNA TGTGCCAGCAGTTACTCCGCTAGCGAACTCACAGATACGCAGTATTTT.

The rearrangement joins TRBV10-3 to TRBJ2-3, with a weak D call TRBD1 (6 bases). Trimming stripped 6 bases from V and 4 bases from J, with 17 bases between. The germline V gene encodes CDR1 ENHRY and CDR2 SYGVKD. The CDR3 is 15 amino acids. In nucleotides, the CDR3 is TGTGCCATCAGAGAATTGGGGGCCGGCCCAGATACGCAGTATTTT. Protein: CAIRELGAGPDTQYF.

The chain carries TRBV6-5 and TRBJ1-5, with D perhaps matching TRBD1 (6 bases). The germline V gene encodes CDR1 MNHEY and CDR2 SVGAGI. With 6 bases removed from V and 4 bases from J, the gap between germline ends came to 16 bases. The CDR3 is 15 amino acids. DNA for the CDR3: TGTGCCAGCAGCCCCCCAGGGGATGGGAATCAGCCCCAGCATTTT. It codes for CASSPPGDGNQPQHF.

The chain recombines TRBV7-9 with TRBJ2-2; 9 nucleotides align to TRBD2. The CDR3 loop spans 19 amino acids. The V segment lost 2 bases and the J segment 4 bases; nucleotides outside the gene matches: 14. Germline CDR1 is SEHNR and CDR2 is FQNEAQ (reference sequence). CDR3 DNA: TGTGCCAGCAGCTTACGGACGAGGCGGGAGGGCCGCAGCACCGGGGAGCTGTTTTTT. Translating it yields CASSLRTRREGRSTGELFF.

The rearrangement links TRBV19 to TRBJ2-5, with 9 positions matching TRBD2. The CDR3 loop spans 18 amino acids. Germline values: CDR1 LNHDA, CDR2 SQIVND (reference sequence). J gave up 4 bases and V 1 base, and 13 bases lay outside the gene matches. This CDR3 reads CASSIVVSGSGVGETQYF. The CDR3 DNA is TGTGCCAGTAGTATAGTGGTTAGCGGGAGTGGGGTTGGAGAGACCCAGTACTTC.

In this sample, this clone turned up once. V is TRBV9 and J is TRBJ2-1; 12 nucleotides line up with TRBD2. With 0 bases clipped from V and 9 bases from J, the junction kept 10 bases outside the gene matches. The CDR3 is 17 amino acids. Germline V gives CDR1 SGDLS, CDR2 YYNGEE. CDR3 bases: TGTGCCAGCAGCGTAGCAAACCTAGCGGGAGGGCCTGGTGAGCAGTTCTTC. It yields the protein CASSVANLAGGPGEQFF.

The V call is TRBV19, the J call TRBJ1-2; D remains ambiguous. CDR3 length equals 13 residues. The germline V gene encodes CDR1 LNHDA and CDR2 SQIVND (reference sequence). The V and J ends lost 3 bases and 4 bases respectively, with 9 bases between them. CDR3 bases: TGTGCCAGTAGTATCGTGGGAGGCTATGGCTACACCTTC. Translated: CASSIVGGYGYTF.

The chain couples TRBV5-1 to TRBJ2-3; D may be TRBD1 or TRBD2 (5 bases each). The CDR3 is 15 residues long. The V end lost 2 bases, the J end lost 2 bases, and 12 bases lay between the germline ends. Germline CDR1 SGHRS, CDR2 YFSETQ. CDR3 sequence: CASSFLGETTDTQYF. The CDR3 coding sequence is TGCGCCAGCAGCTTTCTGGGGGAAACCACAGATACGCAGTATTTT.

V is TRBV11-2 and J is TRBJ2-2; D gene ambiguous. The germline V gene has CDR1 SGHAT and CDR2 FQNNGV. The CDR3 consists of 17 residues. V lost 2 bases to trimming and J lost 3 bases, with 16 bases between them. The CDR3 loop is CASSLRPGLRYTGELFF. In DNA form, the CDR3 reads TGTGCCAGCAGCTTACGCCCGGGCCTAAGATACACCGGGGAGCTGTTTTTT. The complete variable domain, with remaining parts taken from reference TRBV11-2 and TRBJ2-2, reads EAGVAQSPRYKIIEKRQSVAFWCNPISGHATLYWYQQILGQGPKLLIQFQNNGVVDDSQLPKDRFSAERLKGVDSTLKIQPAKLEDSAVYLCASSLRPGLRYTGELFFGEGSRLTVL.

This clone was seen a single time. The rearrangement joins TRBV18 to TRBJ1-2; no reliable D call. The CDR3 runs to 14 residues. The V end lost 3 bases, the J end lost 4 bases, and 12 bases lay between the germline ends. The germline gives CDR1 KGHSH, CDR2 LQKENI. The CDR3 region is CASSPTGGSYGYTF. In DNA, the CDR3 is TGTGCCAGCTCACCTACTGGAGGAAGCTATGGCTACACCTTC.

The chain recombines TRBV28 with TRBJ2-7; no clear D gene. Trimming stripped 7 bases from V and 4 bases from J, with 8 bases between. Per the germline V gene, CDR1 is MDHEN and CDR2 is SYDVKM. The CDR3 is 11 residues long. Here the CDR3 reads CASIGRYEQYF. The CDR3 DNA reads as TGTGCCAGCATCGGAAGATACGAGCAGTACTTC. The full variable domain, in which reference TRBV28 and TRBJ2-7 provide the parts outside the CDR3, is DVKVTQSSRYLVKRTGEKVFLECVQDMDHENMFWYRQDPGLGLRLIYFSYDVKMKEKGDIPEGYSVSREKKERFSLILESASTNQTSMYLCASIGRYEQYFGPGTRLTVT.

The chain links TRBV5-6 to TRBJ2-1; D perhaps matches TRBD2 (6 bases). Germline V gene data show CDR1 as SGHDT and CDR2 as YYEEEE. V was shortened by 4 bases and J by 15 bases, with 14 bases between the two germline ends. This CDR3 comprises 11 residues. CDR3 protein: CASSPGLGAFF. For the CDR3, the DNA is TGTGCCAGCAGCCCGGGACTCGGGGCGTTCTTC.

DNA of the CDR3: TGTGCCAGCAACACCGGGACAGGGAACGAGCAGTACTTC. Translating it yields CASNTGTGNEQYF. The chain couples TRBV6-1 to TRBJ2-7, with 9 nucleotides matching TRBD1. Per germline, CDR1 MNHNS and CDR2 SASEGT. The CDR3 totals 13 residues. Trimming removed 7 bases from V and 5 bases from J; junction bases left unmatched: 6.

The CDR3 DNA follows: TGTGCCAGCAGCCCCTCGGGAAAAACTAATGAAAAACTGTTTTTT. Protein: CASSPSGKTNEKLFF. The chain links TRBV28 to TRBJ1-4; D ambiguous. Trimming shortened V by 6 bases and J by 1 base, and 12 bases separated the two germline ends. Germline CDR1 is MDHEN and CDR2 is SYDVKM. The CDR3 sequence is 15 residues long.

V and J are TRBV11-2 and TRBJ1-1, with D possibly TRBD1 on 6 matching bases. Germline-derived CDR1 and CDR2 are SGHAT and FQNNGV. The V gene lost 3 bases and the J gene lost 8 bases, with 13 bases spanning the gap. The CDR3 has 13 residues. CDR3 loop: CASSFPRTDEAFF. The CDR3 DNA follows: TGTGCCAGCAGCTTCCCACGGACAGACGAAGCTTTCTTT. Variable domain in full (rest from reference TRBV11-2 and TRBJ1-1): EAGVAQSPRYKIIEKRQSVAFWCNPISGHATLYWYQQILGQGPKLLIQFQNNGVVDDSQLPKDRFSAERLKGVDSTLKIQPAKLEDSAVYLCASSFPRTDEAFFGQGTRLTVV.

The genes are TRBV18 and TRBJ2-3, with D possibly being TRBD1 or TRBD2 (5 bases each). The CDR3 covers 14 residues. V was pared by 2 bases and J by 4 bases, with 10 bases between. Germline assignment: CDR1 KGHSH and CDR2 LQKENI. The CDR3: CASSPNGGADTQYF. The CDR3 DNA is TGTGCCAGCTCACCAAATGGGGGTGCAGATACGCAGTATTTT.

The CDR3 DNA reads as TGCGCCAGCAGCCAAACGGGACAGGATAATTCACCCCTCCACTTT. Its translation is CASSQTGQDNSPLHF. The chain recombines TRBV4-1 with TRBJ1-6; TRBD1 aligns across 8 bases. In germline, CDR1 is MGHRA, CDR2 YSYEKL. Trimming took 2 bases from V and 5 from J; bases not matched to a gene: 2. The CDR3 is 15 residues long.

The table lists this clone with a few counts. The genes are TRBV30 and TRBJ1-2, with no clear D. The V end was cut by 4 bases, the J end by 8 bases, with 17 bases between. Germline V gives CDR1 GTSNPN, CDR2 SVGIG (reference sequence). CDR3 length: 13 amino acids. Here the CDR3 DNA reads TGTGCCTGGAAGGAGGACCTTATCCTAGGCTACACCTTC. Translated: CAWKEDLILGYTF.

This chain joins TRBV6-5 and TRBJ2-7; 10 bases are shared with TRBD2. CDR1 and CDR2 from the germline V gene are MNHEY and SVGAGI. CDR3 length: 16 amino acids. The V gene end was trimmed by 2 bases and the J gene end by 3 bases; junction bases not matched to a gene: 7. The CDR3 DNA reads as TGTGCCAGCAGTTACGGGGCTAGCGGGGGTGTCTACGAGCAGTACTTC. The encoded protein is CASSYGASGGVYEQYF.

This clone has just a few counts. The CDR3 spells CASSFIGGGYTF. In DNA form, the CDR3 reads TGTGCCAGCAGCTTCATCGGTGGGGGCTACACCTTC. The V call is TRBV7-2, the J call TRBJ1-2; D ambiguous. Germline CDR1 SGHTA, CDR2 FQGNSA. The CDR3 spans 12 residues. Trimming removed 3 bases from V and 8 bases from J, with 10 bases in between. Full variable domain (remainder filled in from reference TRBV7-2 and TRBJ1-2): GAGVSQSPSNKVTEKGKDVELRCDPISGHTALYWYRQSLGQGLEFLIYFQGNSAPDKSGLPSDRFSAERTGGSVSTLTIQRTQQEDSAVYLCASSFIGGGYTFGSGTRLTVV.

The V and J genes are TRBV12-2 and TRBJ2-1; TRBD2 was called by the table and not checked on the DNA. TRBV12-2 is noted as a pseudogene. The CDR3 consists of 17 residues. The CDR3 DNA reads as TGTGCAAGTCGGAGGATCGGGACTAGCGGGCTATGGAATGAGCAGTTCTTC. This codes for CASRRIGTSGLWNEQFF.

V is TRBV7-2 and J is TRBJ1-3; D perhaps matches TRBD1 (5 bases). V shed 5 bases and J shed 0 bases, with 11 bases lying between them. This CDR3 comprises 15 residues. From germline, CDR1 is SGHTA and CDR2 FQGNSA. The CDR3 DNA is TGTGCCAGCAGCGACAGTCCGAGCTCTGGAAACACCATATATTTT. Its translation: CASSDSPSSGNTIYF.

A word on this clone: Its ends do not fully match the called genes, so a read error is possible. The CDR3 is CASGVDEVTDTQYF. The DNA of the CDR3 is TGTGCCAGCGGCGTAGACGAAGTGACAGATACGCAGTATTTT. V usage is TRBV9 and J usage is TRBJ2-3; the D is unclear. Germline CDR1 and CDR2: SGDLS and YYNGEE. This CDR3 has 14 residues. Based on the CDR3 plus reference TRBV9 and TRBJ2-3, the full variable domain is DSGVTQTPKHLITATGQRVTLRCSPRSGDLSVYWYQQSLDQGLQFLIQYYNGEERAKGNILERFSAQQFPDLHSELNLSSLELGDSALYFCASGVDEVTDTQYFGPGTRLTVL.

This clone came up a few times. This rearrangement joins TRBV4-1 to TRBJ2-7; maybe TRBD2 (5 bases). The CDR3 is made up of 14 amino acids. Germline V CDR1 and CDR2: MGHRA, YSYEKL. With 1 base removed from V and 0 bases from J, the gap between germline ends came to 7 bases. DNA of the CDR3: TGCGCCAGCAGCCAAGTAGCGTCCTCCTACGAGCAGTACTTC. This sequence encodes CASSQVASSYEQYF.

This rearrangement joins TRBV7-2 to TRBJ2-3; TRBD2 matches 9 bases. CDR1 and CDR2 from the germline V gene are SGHTA and FQGNSA. This CDR3 has 15 amino acids. The junction had 4 bases not matched to a gene; V was cut back by 4 bases and J by 2 bases. This CDR3 is CASSSGGRDTDTQYF. Here the CDR3 DNA reads TGTGCCAGCAGCTCGGGCGGGAGGGACACAGATACGCAGTATTTT.